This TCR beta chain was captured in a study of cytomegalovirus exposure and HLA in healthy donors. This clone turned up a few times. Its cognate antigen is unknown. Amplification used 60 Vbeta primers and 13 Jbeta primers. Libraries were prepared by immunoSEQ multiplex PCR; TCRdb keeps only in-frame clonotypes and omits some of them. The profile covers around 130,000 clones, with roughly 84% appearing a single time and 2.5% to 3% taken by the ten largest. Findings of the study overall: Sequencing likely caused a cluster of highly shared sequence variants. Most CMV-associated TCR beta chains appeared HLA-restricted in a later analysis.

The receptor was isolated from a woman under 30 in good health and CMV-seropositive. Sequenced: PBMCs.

CDR3 residues: CASRAGLGTGELFF. Written as DNA, the CDR3 is TGTGCCAGCCGGGCAGGGCTAGGCACCGGGGAGCTGTTTTTT. This sequence joins TRBV27 and TRBJ2-2, with D maybe TRBD1 (5 bases). This CDR3 has 14 amino acids. Germline CDR1 MNHEY, CDR2 SMNVEV (reference sequence). Trimming stripped 8 bases from V and 4 bases from J, with 14 bases between.